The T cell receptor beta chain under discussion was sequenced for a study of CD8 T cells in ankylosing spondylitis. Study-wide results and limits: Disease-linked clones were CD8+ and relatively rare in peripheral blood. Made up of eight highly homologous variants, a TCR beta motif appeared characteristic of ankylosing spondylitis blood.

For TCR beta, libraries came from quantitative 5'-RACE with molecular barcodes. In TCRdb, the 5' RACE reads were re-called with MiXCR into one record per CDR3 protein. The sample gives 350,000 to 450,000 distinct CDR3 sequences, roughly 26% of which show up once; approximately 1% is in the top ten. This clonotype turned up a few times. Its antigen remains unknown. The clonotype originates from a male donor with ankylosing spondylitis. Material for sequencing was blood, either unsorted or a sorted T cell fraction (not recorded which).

CDR3 nucleotide sequence: TGTGCCAGCAGGGGGGAGGCCTGGCATGGCTACACCTTC. It translates to CASRGEAWHGYTF. The rearrangement links TRBV12-3 or TRBV12-4 to TRBJ1-2; possibly TRBD1 for D (5 bases). CDR3 length: 13 amino acids. V was pared by 6 bases and J by 6 bases, with 14 bases between.